This TCR beta chain was sequenced for a study of CD8 T cells in Susac syndrome. Germline V lookup: CDR1 SGHRS, CDR2 YFSETQ. Trimming stripped 0 bases from V and 0 bases from J, with 8 bases between. The CDR3 has 15 amino acids. Roughly 0.5 to 1 ug RNA was reverse transcribed with random hexamers. TCRdb processed the immunoSEQ multiplex PCR reads anew with MiXCR; each CDR3 protein has one entry. Among some 130,000 distinct CDR3 sequences listed, over 90% were seen once. TCR beta sequences were obtained from blood CD8+ and CD4+ T cells. While serving as controls, healthy donors were matched for age and sex. The CD8+ and CD4+ T cells were isolated magnetically using a negative isolation approach, whereas the TEMRA cells were enriched by FACS. In this sample, this clonotype turned up once.

The rearrangement links TRBV5-1 to TRBJ2-3, with D maybe TRBD1 (6 bases). The sequencing sample was made of CD4+ T cells from PBMCs. The receptor was isolated from a human donor in good health. Here the CDR3 DNA reads TGCGCCAGCAGCTTGGAACAGGGCAGCACAGATACGCAGTATTTT. Protein: CASSLEQGSTDTQYF.